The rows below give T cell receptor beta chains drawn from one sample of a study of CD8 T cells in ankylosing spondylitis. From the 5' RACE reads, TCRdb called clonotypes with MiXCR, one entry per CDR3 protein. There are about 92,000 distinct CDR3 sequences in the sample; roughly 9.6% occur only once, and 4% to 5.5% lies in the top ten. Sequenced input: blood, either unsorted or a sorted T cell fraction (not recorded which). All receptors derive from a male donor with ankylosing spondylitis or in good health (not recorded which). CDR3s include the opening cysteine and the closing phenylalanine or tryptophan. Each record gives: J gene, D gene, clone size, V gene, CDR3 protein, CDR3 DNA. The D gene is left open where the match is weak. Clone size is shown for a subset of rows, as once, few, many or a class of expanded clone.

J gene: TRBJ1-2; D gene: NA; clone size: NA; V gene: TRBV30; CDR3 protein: CAWALGINYGYTF; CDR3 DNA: TGTGCCTGGGCTCTCGGGATCAACTATGGCTACACCTTC
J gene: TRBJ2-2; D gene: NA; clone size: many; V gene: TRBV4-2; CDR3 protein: CASSLGVGELFF; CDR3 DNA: TGTGCCAGCAGCCTAGGTGTCGGGGAGCTGTTTTTT
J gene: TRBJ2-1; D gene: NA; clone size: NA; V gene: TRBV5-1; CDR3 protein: CASSPPDSYNEQFF; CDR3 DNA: TGCGCCAGCAGCCCCCCGGACAGCTACAATGAGCAGTTCTTC
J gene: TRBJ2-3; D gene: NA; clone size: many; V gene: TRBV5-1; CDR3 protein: CASSLDPPLLLAGSTDTQYF; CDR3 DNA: TGCGCCAGCAGCTTGGACCCCCCCCTCCTGCTAGCAGGGAGCACAGATACGCAGTATTTT
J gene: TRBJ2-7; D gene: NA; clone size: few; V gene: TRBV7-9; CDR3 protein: CATGLGRSYEQYF; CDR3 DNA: TGTGCCACCGGGCTCGGGCGATCCTACGAGCAGTACTTC
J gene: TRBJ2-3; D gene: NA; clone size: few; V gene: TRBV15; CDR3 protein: CATSRDPGPSDTQYF; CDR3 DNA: TGTGCCACCAGCAGGGATCCTGGACCCTCAGATACGCAGTATTTT
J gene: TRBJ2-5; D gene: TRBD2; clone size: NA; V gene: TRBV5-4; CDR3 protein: CASRASGGNQETQYF; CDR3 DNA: TGTGCCAGCAGAGCTAGCGGGGGGAACCAAGAGACCCAGTACTTC
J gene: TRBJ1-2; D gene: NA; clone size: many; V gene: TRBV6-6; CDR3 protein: CASSDNYGYTF; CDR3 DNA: TGTGCCAGCAGTGACAACTATGGCTACACCTTC
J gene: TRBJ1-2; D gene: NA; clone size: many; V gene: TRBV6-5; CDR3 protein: CASIGQNYGYTF; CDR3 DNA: TGTGCCAGCATTGGACAGAACTATGGCTACACCTTC
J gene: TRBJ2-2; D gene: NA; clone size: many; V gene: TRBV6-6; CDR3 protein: CASGGGANTGELFF; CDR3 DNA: TGTGCCAGTGGGGGCGGGGCCAACACCGGGGAGCTGTTTTTT
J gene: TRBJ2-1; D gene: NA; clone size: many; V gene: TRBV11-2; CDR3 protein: CASSLTTGAYNEQFF; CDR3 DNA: TGTGCCAGCAGCTTAACCACAGGAGCCTACAATGAGCAGTTCTTC
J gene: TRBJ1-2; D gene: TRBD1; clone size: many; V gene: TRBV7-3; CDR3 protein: CASSLRDRDLVNYGYTF; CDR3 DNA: TGTGCCAGCAGCTTGCGGGACAGAGACCTAGTAAACTATGGCTACACCTTC
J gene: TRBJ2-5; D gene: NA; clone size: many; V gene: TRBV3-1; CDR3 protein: CASSRTPGANQETQYF; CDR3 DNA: TGTGCCAGCAGCCGAACCCCGGGGGCCAACCAAGAGACCCAGTACTTC
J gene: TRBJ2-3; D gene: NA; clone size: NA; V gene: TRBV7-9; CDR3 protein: CASSLTLAADTQYF; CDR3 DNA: TGTGCCAGCAGCTTAACCCTAGCCGCAGATACGCAGTATTTT
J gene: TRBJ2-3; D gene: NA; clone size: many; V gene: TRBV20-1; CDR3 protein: CSARERTSTDTQYF; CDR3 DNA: TGCAGTGCTAGAGAGAGAACTAGCACAGATACGCAGTATTTT
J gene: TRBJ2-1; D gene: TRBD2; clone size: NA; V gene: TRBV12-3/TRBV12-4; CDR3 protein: CASSLGTSGGLNEQFF; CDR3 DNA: TGTGCCAGCAGTTTAGGGACTAGCGGGGGGTTAAATGAGCAGTTCTTC
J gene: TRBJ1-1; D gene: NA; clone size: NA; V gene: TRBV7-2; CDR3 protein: CASSLQEPFEAFF; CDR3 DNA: TGTGCCAGCAGTTTACAAGAACCCTTTGAAGCTTTCTTT
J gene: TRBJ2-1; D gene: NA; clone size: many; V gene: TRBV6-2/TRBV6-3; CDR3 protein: CASSPDSPYNEQFF; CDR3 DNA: TGTGCCAGCAGTCCGGACAGCCCCTACAATGAGCAGTTCTTC
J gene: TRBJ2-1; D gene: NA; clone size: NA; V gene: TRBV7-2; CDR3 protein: CASSWVRREQFF; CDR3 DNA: TGTGCCAGCAGCTGGGTCCGAAGGGAGCAGTTCTTC
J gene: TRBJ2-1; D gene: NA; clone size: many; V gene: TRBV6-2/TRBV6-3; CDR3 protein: CASSSGHQEFF; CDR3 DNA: TGTGCCAGCAGTTCGGGACATCAGGAGTTCTTC
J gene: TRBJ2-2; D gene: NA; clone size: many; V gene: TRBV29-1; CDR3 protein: CSVDGPQGSGRTGELFF; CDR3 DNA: TGCAGCGTTGACGGACCGCAGGGTTCCGGCCGAACCGGGGAGCTGTTTTTT
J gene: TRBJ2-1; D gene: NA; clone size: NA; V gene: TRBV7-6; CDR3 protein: CASSSYGPSYNEQFF; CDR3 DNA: TGTGCCAGCAGCTCCTACGGGCCGTCCTACAATGAGCAGTTCTTC
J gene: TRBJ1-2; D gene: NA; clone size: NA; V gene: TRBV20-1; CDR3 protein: CSARDQTDGYGYTF; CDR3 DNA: TGCAGTGCTAGAGATCAAACGGATGGCTATGGCTACACCTTC
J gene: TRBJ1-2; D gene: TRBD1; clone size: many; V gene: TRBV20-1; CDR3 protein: CSARDPGGANYGYTF; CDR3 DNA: TGCAGTGCTAGAGACCCAGGGGGAGCTAACTATGGCTACACCTTC
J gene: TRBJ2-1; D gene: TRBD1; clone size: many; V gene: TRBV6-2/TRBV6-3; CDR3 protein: CASSYGQGAKNEQFF; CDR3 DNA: TGTGCCAGCAGTTACGGACAGGGGGCTAAAAATGAGCAGTTCTTC
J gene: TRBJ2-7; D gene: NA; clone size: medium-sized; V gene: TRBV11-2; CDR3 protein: CASSFLASGYEQYF; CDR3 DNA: TGTGCCAGCAGCTTTCTGGCTAGTGGGTACGAGCAGTACTTC
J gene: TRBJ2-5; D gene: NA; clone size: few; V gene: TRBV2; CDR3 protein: CASRLQETQYF; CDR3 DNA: TGTGCCAGCAGACTACAAGAGACCCAGTACTTC
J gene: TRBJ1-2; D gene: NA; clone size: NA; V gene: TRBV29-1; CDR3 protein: CSSRDGRGGYTF; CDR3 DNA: TGCAGCTCCCGGGACGGGCGTGGTGGCTACACCTTC
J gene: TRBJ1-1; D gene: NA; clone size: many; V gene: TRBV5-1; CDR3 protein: CASSHSGQLNTEAFF; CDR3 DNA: TGCGCCAGCAGCCATTCCGGCCAGCTGAACACTGAAGCTTTCTTT